Listed below are T cell receptor beta chains from one sample, sequenced in a study of circulating CD8 cells and anti-PD-1 response in melanoma. TCRdb reprocessed the reads with MiXCR, giving one entry per CDR3 protein. The profile shows 450 to 650 distinct CDR3 sequences, 9% of them singletons. Sequencing used CD8+ T cells from PBMCs, obtained at baseline or after one month of anti-PD-1 therapy (not recorded which). These receptor sequences come from a human donor with melanoma. Both conserved end residues are part of each CDR3. A D gene is named only where the DNA matches it firmly. A row's size may be missing; if present it is once, few, many or a size class.

d_gene	len	v_gene	abundance	j_gene	CDR3nt	CDR3aa
-	10	TRBV29-1	medium-sized	TRBJ1-1	TGCAGCGTTGGGTCCGAGGGAGCTTTCTTT	CSVGSEGAFF
TRBD2	16	TRBV27	medium-sized	TRBJ2-1	TGTGCCAGCAGTTTTCTTCGGGGGGGCTTAAGCAATGAGCAGTTCTTC	CASSFLRGGLSNEQFF
-	14	TRBV6-1	-	TRBJ2-5	TGTGCCAGCAGTGGGTGGGGGGCCGGAGAGACCCAGTACTTC	CASSGWGAGETQYF
TRBD2	13	TRBV6-5	medium-sized	TRBJ2-7	TGTGCCAGCAGTTACAGGGAGGGATCCGAGCAGTACTTC	CASSYREGSEQYF
-	14	TRBV5-5	medium-sized	TRBJ2-1	TGTGCCAGCAGCCTTGACAGACCCAACAATGAGCAGTTCTTC	CASSLDRPNNEQFF
TRBD2	16	TRBV7-2	medium-sized	TRBJ2-7	TGTGCCAGCAGCGCGGGACTAGCGGGGGGGTTTTACGAGCAGTACTTC	CASSAGLAGGFYEQYF
-	13	TRBV25-1	medium-sized	TRBJ1-4	TGTGCCAGCAGTGACGTTGGATTTGCCAAACTGTTTTTT	CASSDVGFAKLFF
-	12	TRBV25-1	medium-sized	TRBJ2-5	TGTGCCAGCAGTGACCTCCAAGAGACCCAGTACTTC	CASSDLQETQYF
-	11	TRBV3-2	large	TRBJ2-7	TGTGCCAGCAGCCCCAAATACGAGCAGTACTTC	CASSPKYEQYF
-	12	TRBV29-1	-	TRBJ1-1	TGCAGCGTTGAAGCAGCACGTACTGAAGCTTTCTTT	CSVEAARTEAFF
-	11	TRBV19	few	TRBJ1-1	TGTGCCAGTAGTAGGGGAGGGGAAGCTTTCTTT	CASSRGGEAFF